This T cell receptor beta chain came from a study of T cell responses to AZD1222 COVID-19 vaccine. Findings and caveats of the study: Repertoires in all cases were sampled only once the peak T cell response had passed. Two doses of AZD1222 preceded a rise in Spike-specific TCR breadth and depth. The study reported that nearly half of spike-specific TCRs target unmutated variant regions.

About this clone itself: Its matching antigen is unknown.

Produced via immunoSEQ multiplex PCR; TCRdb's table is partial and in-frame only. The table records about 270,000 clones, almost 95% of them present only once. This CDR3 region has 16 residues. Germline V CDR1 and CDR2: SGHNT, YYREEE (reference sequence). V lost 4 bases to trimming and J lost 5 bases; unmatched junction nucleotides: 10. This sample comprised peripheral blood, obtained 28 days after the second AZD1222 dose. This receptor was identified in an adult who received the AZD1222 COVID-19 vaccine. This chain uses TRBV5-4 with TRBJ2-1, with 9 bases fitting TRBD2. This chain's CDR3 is CASSADGTSRDNEQFF. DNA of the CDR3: TGTGCCAGCAGCGCCGACGGGACTAGCCGCGACAATGAGCAGTTCTTC.